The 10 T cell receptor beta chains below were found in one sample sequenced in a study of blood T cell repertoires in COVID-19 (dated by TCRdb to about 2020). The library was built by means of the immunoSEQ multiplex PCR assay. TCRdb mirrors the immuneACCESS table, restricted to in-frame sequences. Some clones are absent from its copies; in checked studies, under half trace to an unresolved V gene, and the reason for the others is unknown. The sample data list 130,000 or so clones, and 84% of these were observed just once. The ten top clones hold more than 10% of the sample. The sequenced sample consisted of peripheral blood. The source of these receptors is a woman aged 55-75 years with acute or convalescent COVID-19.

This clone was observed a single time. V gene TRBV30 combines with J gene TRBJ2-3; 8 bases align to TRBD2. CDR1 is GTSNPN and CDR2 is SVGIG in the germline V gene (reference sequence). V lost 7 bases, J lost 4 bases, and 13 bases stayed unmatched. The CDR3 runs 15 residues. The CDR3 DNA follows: TGTGCCTCTCCTGGTCGGGCGGGGGGAGCAGATACGCAGTATTTT. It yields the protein CASPGRAGGADTQYF.

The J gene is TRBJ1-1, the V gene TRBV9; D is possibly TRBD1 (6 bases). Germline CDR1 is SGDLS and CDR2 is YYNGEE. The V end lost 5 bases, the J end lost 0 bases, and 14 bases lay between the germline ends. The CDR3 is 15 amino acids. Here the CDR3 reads CASSPLTGLNTEAFF. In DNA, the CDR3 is TGTGCCAGCAGTCCATTGACAGGTTTGAACACTGAAGCTTTCTTT.

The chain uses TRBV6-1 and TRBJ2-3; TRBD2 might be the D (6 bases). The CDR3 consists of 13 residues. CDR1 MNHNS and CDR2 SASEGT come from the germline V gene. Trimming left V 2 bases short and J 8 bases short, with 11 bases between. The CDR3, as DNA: TGTGCCAGCAGTGAAATGACAGCGGGTACGCAGTATTTT. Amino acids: CASSEMTAGTQYF.

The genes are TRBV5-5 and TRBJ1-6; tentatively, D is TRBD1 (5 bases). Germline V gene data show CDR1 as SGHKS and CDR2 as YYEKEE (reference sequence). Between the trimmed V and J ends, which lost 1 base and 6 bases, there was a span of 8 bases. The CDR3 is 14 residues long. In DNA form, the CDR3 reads TGTGCCAGCAGCTTGTCAGGGTCTAATTCACCCCTCCACTTT. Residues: CASSLSGSNSPLHF.

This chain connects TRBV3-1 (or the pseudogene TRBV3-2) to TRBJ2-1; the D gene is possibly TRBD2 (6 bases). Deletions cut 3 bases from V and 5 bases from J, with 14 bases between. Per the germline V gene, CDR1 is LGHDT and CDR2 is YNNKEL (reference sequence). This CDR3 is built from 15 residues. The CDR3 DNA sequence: TGTGCCAGCAGCCATGAGGGCGGGGCAGACAATGAGCAGTTCTTC. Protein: CASSHEGGADNEQFF.

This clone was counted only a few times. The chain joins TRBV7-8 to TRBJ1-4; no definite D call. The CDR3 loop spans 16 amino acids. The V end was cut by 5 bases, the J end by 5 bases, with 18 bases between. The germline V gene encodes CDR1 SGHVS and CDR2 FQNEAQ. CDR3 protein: CASSPSGGLLNEKLFF. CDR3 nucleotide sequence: TGTGCCAGCAGCCCTTCAGGAGGCTTACTCAATGAAAAACTGTTTTTT.

CDR3 loop: CASSVQVGESVKLFF. CDR3 in DNA: TGTGCCAGCAGCGTACAGGTGGGAGAGTCAGTAAAACTGTTTTTT. The chain carries TRBV9 and TRBJ1-4; no clear D gene. The CDR3 sequence is 15 residues long. V lost 1 base, J lost 10 bases, and 17 bases lay in between. CDR1 and CDR2 from the germline V gene are SGDLS and YYNGEE.

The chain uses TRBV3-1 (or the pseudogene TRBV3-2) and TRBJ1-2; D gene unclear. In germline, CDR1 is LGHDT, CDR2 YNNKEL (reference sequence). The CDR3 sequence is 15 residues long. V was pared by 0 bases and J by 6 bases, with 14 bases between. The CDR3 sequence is CASSQDSADLNGYTF. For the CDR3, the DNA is TGTGCCAGCAGCCAAGACTCAGCGGACTTGAATGGCTACACCTTC.

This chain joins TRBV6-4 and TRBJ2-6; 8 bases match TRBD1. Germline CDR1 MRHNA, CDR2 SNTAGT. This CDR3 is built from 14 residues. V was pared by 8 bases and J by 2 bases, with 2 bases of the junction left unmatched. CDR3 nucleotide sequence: TGTGCCAGCTCGGACAGGGCTGGGGCCAACGTCCTGACTTTC. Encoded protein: CASSDRAGANVLTF.

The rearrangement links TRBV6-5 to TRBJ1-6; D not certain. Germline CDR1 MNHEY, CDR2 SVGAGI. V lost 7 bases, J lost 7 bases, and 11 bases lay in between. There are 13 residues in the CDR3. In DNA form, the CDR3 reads TGTGCCAGCAAAAGGGAGGTGAATTCACCCCTCCACTTT. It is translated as CASKREVNSPLHF.